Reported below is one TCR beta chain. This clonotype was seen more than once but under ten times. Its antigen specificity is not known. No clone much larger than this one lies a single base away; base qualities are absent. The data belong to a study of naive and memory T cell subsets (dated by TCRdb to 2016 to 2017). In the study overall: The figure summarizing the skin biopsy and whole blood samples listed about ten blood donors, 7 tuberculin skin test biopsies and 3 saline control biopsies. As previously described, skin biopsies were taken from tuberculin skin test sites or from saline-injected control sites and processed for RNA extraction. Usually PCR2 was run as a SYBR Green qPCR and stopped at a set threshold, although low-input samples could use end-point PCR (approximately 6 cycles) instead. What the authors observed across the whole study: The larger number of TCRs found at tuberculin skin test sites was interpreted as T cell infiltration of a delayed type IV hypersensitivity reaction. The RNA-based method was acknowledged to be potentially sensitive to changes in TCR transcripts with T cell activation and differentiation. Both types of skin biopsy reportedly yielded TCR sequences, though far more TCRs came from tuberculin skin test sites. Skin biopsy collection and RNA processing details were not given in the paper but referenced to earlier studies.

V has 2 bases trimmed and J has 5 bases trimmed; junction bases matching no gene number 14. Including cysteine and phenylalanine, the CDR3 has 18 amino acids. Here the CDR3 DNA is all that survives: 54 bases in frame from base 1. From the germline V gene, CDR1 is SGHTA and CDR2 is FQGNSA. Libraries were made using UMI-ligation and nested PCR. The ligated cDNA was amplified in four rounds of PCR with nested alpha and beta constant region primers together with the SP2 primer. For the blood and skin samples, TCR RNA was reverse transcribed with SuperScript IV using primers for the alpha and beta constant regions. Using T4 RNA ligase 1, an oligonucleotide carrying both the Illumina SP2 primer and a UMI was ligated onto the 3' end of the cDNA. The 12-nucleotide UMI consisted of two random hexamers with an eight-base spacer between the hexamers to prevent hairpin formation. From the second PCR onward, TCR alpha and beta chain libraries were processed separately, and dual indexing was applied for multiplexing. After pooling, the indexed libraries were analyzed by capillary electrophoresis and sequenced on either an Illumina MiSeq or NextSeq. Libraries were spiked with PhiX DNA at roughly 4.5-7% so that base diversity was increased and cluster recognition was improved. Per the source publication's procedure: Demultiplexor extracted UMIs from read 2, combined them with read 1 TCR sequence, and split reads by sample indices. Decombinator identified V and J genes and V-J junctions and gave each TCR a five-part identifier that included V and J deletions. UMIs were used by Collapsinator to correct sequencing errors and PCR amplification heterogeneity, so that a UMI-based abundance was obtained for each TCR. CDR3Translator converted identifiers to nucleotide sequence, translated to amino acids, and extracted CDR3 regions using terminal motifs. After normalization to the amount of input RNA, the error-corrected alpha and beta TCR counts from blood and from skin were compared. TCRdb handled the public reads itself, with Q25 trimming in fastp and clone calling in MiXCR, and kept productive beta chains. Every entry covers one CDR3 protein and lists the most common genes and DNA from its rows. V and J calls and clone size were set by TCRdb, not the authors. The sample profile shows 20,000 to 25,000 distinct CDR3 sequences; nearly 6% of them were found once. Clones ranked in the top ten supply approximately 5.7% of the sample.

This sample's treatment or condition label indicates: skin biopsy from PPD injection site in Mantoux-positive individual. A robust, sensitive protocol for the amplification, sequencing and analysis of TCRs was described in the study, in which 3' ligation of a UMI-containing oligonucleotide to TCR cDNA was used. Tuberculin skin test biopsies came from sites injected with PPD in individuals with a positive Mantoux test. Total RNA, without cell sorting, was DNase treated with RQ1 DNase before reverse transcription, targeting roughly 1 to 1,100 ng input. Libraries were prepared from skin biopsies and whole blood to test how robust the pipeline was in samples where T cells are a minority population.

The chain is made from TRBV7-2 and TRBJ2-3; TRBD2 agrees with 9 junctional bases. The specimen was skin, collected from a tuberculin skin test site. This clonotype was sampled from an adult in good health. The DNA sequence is TGTGCCAGCAGCTTATTCCCTAGCGGGATGGGGGGTGGAGATACGCAGTATTTT. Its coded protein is CASSLFPSGMGGGDTQYF.